Listed here are 26 T cell receptor beta chains from one sample, sequenced in a study of T cell responses to AZD1222 COVID-19 vaccine. Libraries were prepared by immunoSEQ multiplex PCR; TCRdb keeps only in-frame clonotypes and omits some of them. This table has around 140,000 clones, around 94% appearing once. This specimen consisted of peripheral blood, obtained 28 days after the second AZD1222 dose. These receptors all stem from an adult who received the AZD1222 COVID-19 vaccine.

The J gene is TRBJ2-5, the V gene TRBV3-1 (or the pseudogene TRBV3-2); TRBD2 matches at 7 bases. This CDR3 has 14 residues. The V and J ends lost 0 bases and 3 bases, in that order; junction bases with no gene match: 1. Germline V gene sequence: CDR1 LGHDT, CDR2 YNNKEL (reference sequence). CDR3 protein: CASSQEGGEETQYF. In DNA form, the CDR3 reads TGTGCCAGCAGCCAAGAGGGAGGGGAAGAGACCCAGTACTTC.

The chain has TRBV3-1 (or the pseudogene TRBV3-2) and TRBJ1-1, with D possibly matching TRBD1 (6 bases). The CDR3 covers 14 residues. Trimming pared 4 bases from V and 4 bases from J, leaving 13 bases between. Germline CDR1 reads LGHDT; CDR2 reads YNNKEL (reference sequence). The CDR3 DNA sequence: TGTGCCAGCAGCCTAATTGAGGGGGGCACTGAAGCTTTCTTT. This encodes CASSLIEGGTEAFF.

The V call is TRBV28, the J call TRBJ1-1; possible D gene TRBD1, 6 bases. Per germline, CDR1 MDHEN and CDR2 SYDVKM. V was clipped by 6 bases and J by 5 bases, with 10 bases between them. The CDR3 is 12 amino acids. CDR3 amino acids: CASSSRGTEAFF. The CDR3, as DNA: TGTGCCAGCAGCTCCAGGGGTACTGAAGCTTTCTTT.

The chain is built from TRBV7-9 and TRBJ1-1, with 9 positions matching TRBD1. After removal of 8 bases from V and 8 bases from J, the junction contained 18 bases not matched to a gene. CDR1 is SEHNR, CDR2 FQNEAQ, per germline (reference sequence). This CDR3 spans 16 amino acids. This CDR3 reads CASWSFQGQGNGEAFF. For the CDR3, the DNA is TGTGCCAGCTGGTCTTTCCAGGGACAGGGCAACGGGGAAGCTTTCTTT.

The gene calls are TRBV6-1 and TRBJ1-6; no clear D gene. V gave up 2 bases and J gave up 5 bases, with 16 bases separating them. Germline values: CDR1 MNHNS, CDR2 SASEGT. The CDR3 totals 17 residues. CDR3 DNA sequence: TGTGCCAGCAGTGAAATAGGTGGGATTAGGCATAATTCACCCCTCCACTTT. Amino acids: CASSEIGGIRHNSPLHF.

The chain combines TRBV6-2 or TRBV6-3 with TRBJ1-1; 9 positions agree with TRBD1. V shed 6 bases and J 0 bases; nucleotides not matched to a gene: 5. Germline assignment: CDR1 MNHEY and CDR2 SVGEGT. The length of the CDR3 is 15 residues. DNA for the CDR3: TGTGCCAGCAGCCGCCGGACAGGGGTGAACACTGAAGCTTTCTTT. Its protein product is CASSRRTGVNTEAFF.

The J gene is TRBJ2-1, the V gene TRBV6-4; unclear D gene. Trimming stripped 5 bases from V and 0 bases from J, with 11 bases between. Germline V gene data show CDR1 as MRHNA and CDR2 as SNTAGT. The CDR3 contains 15 residues. The CDR3 sequence: CASSYDLTSYNEQFF. For the CDR3, the DNA is TGTGCCAGCAGTTATGACTTAACCTCCTACAATGAGCAGTTCTTC.

The chain recombines TRBV6-5 with TRBJ2-7, with 9 bases aligning to TRBD1. Trimming took 7 bases from V and 5 from J; bases not matched to a gene: 6. CDR3 length: 13 amino acids. Per germline, CDR1 MNHEY and CDR2 SVGAGI. This CDR3 reads CASTGTGLHEQYF. The CDR3 bases are TGTGCCAGCACCGGGACAGGGCTACACGAGCAGTACTTC.

The chain joins TRBV4-3 to TRBJ2-2; unclear D gene. CDR3 length: 15 amino acids. The germline V and J ends were trimmed by 6 bases and 0 bases, with 11 bases remaining between them. Germline V CDR1 and CDR2: LGHNA, YSLEER. This CDR3 is CASREKGANTGELFF. In DNA, the CDR3 is TGCGCCAGCAGGGAAAAGGGCGCGAACACCGGGGAGCTGTTTTTT.

This chain connects TRBV4-3 to TRBJ2-1, with 11 bases identical to TRBD1. Germline loops: CDR1 LGHNA, CDR2 YSLEER. The ends lost 4 bases at V and 6 bases at J; junction bases unmatched: 5. The length of the CDR3 is 15 residues. CDR3 amino acids: CASSPRTGGLNEQFF. The CDR3 nucleotides are TGCGCCAGCAGCCCCCGGACAGGGGGCCTCAATGAGCAGTTCTTC.

The V call is TRBV5-6, the J call TRBJ2-3, with D possibly TRBD1 on 6 matching bases. The germline gives CDR1 SGHDT, CDR2 YYEEEE. The V gene lost 1 base and the J gene lost 1 base, with 22 bases spanning the gap. The CDR3 loop spans 19 amino acids. In DNA, the CDR3 is TGTGCCAGCAGCTTGTTTTTTGAGGTGCGACAGGTTCGCACAGATACGCAGTATTTT. Amino acids: CASSLFFEVRQVRTDTQYF.

This chain joins TRBV6-6 and TRBJ1-2; D possibly corresponds to TRBD1 (6 bases). Germline assignment: CDR1 MNHNY and CDR2 SVGAGI (reference sequence). Trimming stripped 4 bases from V and 5 bases from J, with 20 bases between. The CDR3 contains 16 residues. CDR3 DNA sequence: TGTGCCAGCAGTTTCAATGAAGGGGGGGCCTATTATGGCTACACCTTC. Translated: CASSFNEGGAYYGYTF.

This clone has only one observation. The chain recombines TRBV24-1 with TRBJ2-2; D remains unclear. CDR1 and CDR2 (germline): KGHDR, SFDVKD. Between the trimmed V and J ends, which lost 9 bases and 0 bases, there was a span of 13 bases. The CDR3 runs 15 residues. The CDR3 loop reads CATPIGTPNTGELFF. The CDR3 DNA sequence: TGTGCCACCCCGATTGGCACACCGAACACCGGGGAGCTGTTTTTT.

The chain has TRBV28 and TRBJ1-2, with D hard to call. CDR3 length: 15 amino acids. Germline lookup yields CDR1 MDHEN and CDR2 SYDVKM. The germline V and J ends were trimmed by 4 bases and 12 bases, with 24 bases remaining between them. CDR3 sequence: CASSYRRAGTVGHTF. The CDR3 bases are TGTGCCAGCAGTTACCGCCGGGCGGGTACAGTAGGACACACCTTC.

Regarding this clone: Within the sample, other DNA sequences also encode this same CDR3. For the CDR3, the DNA is TGTGCCAGCAGCGCCGGGGAGCTGTTTTTT. This sequence encodes CASSAGELFF. J is TRBJ2-2 and V is TRBV2, with D hard to call. V was shortened by 6 bases and J by 6 bases, with 2 bases between the two germline ends. The CDR3 has 10 amino acids. Germline values: CDR1 SNHLY, CDR2 FYNNEI.

This CDR3 is CASSHGGGQGNTIYF. The DNA of the CDR3 is TGTGCCAGCAGCCACGGGGGGGGGCAAGGAAACACCATATATTTT. J is TRBJ1-3 and V is TRBV6-6; a weak D match, TRBD1 (6 bases). The germline gives CDR1 MNHNY, CDR2 SVGAGI (reference sequence). The CDR3 is 15 residues long. Trimming took 6 bases from V and 4 from J, leaving 16 bases between them.

The rearrangement joins TRBV13 to TRBJ1-1; D gene ambiguous. The V and J ends lost 2 bases and 1 base respectively, with 5 bases between them. The CDR3 is 13 amino acids. Germline CDR1 is PRHDT and CDR2 is FYEKMQ (reference sequence). The CDR3, as DNA: TGTGCCAGCAGCTTATCAGGGAACACTGAAGCTTTCTTT. Its translation is CASSLSGNTEAFF.

V usage is TRBV19 and J usage is TRBJ1-1; 8 bases agree with TRBD1. The germline gives CDR1 LNHDA, CDR2 SQIVND (reference sequence). The V and J ends lost 4 bases and 4 bases, in that order; junction bases with no gene match: 11. There are 16 residues in the CDR3. The chain's CDR3 is CASSNGQGTIATEAFF. CDR3 sequence (DNA): TGTGCCAGTAGTAACGGACAGGGTACAATAGCCACTGAAGCTTTCTTT.

V usage is TRBV19 and J usage is TRBJ2-2; D not certain. V was trimmed by 4 bases and J by 4 bases, leaving 4 bases between them. Germline loops: CDR1 LNHDA, CDR2 SQIVND (reference sequence). This CDR3 has 12 amino acids. The CDR3 region is CASSTGTGELFF. The CDR3 bases are TGTGCCAGTAGTACGGGCACCGGGGAGCTGTTTTTT.

The rearrangement joins TRBV11-2 to TRBJ2-2; TRBD1 agrees at 10 bases. CDR3 length: 15 amino acids. Per the germline V gene, CDR1 is SGHAT and CDR2 is FQNNGV. Trimming at V came to 5 bases and at J to 4 bases, leaving 4 bases not matched to a gene. Here the CDR3 reads CASSRGQGSTGELFF. The CDR3, as DNA: TGTGCCAGCAGCCGGGGACAGGGGAGCACCGGGGAGCTGTTTTTT. The variable domain in full, completed from reference TRBV11-2 and TRBJ2-2, reads EAGVAQSPRYKIIEKRQSVAFWCNPISGHATLYWYQQILGQGPKLLIQFQNNGVVDDSQLPKDRFSAERLKGVDSTLKIQPAKLEDSAVYLCASSRGQGSTGELFFGEGSRLTVL.

The CDR3: CAWTSRTENQPQHF. CDR3 nucleotide sequence: TGTGCCTGGACTTCGCGGACAGAAAATCAGCCCCAGCATTTT. The chain links TRBV30 to TRBJ1-5; TRBD1 might be the D (6 bases). V dropped 4 bases and J dropped 4 bases, with 14 bases sitting between them. The length of the CDR3 is 14 residues. CDR1 is GTSNPN and CDR2 is SVGIG in the germline V gene (reference sequence).

V gene TRBV7-2 combines with J gene TRBJ1-1; D unclear. V gave up 2 bases and J gave up 1 base, with 11 bases separating them. Germline V gene sequence: CDR1 SGHTA, CDR2 FQGNSA. CDR3 length equals 15 residues. CDR3 in amino acids: CASSLYGLSNTEAFF. In DNA, the CDR3 is TGTGCCAGCAGCTTATACGGCCTTTCGAACACTGAAGCTTTCTTT.

The chain has TRBV19 and TRBJ2-3; no definite D call. CDR1 and CDR2 from the germline V gene are LNHDA and SQIVND (reference sequence). Trimming removed 9 bases from V and 4 bases from J, with 17 bases in between. There are 14 residues in the CDR3. The CDR3 region is CASRLGGAPDTQYF. CDR3 DNA sequence: TGTGCCAGCCGGTTAGGCGGAGCTCCAGATACGCAGTATTTT. The variable domain in full, with the rest retrieved from reference TRBV19 and TRBJ2-3, is DGGITQSPKYLFRKEGQNVTLSCEQNLNHDAMYWYRQDPGQGLRLIYYSQIVNDFQKGDIAEGYSVSREKKESFPLTVTSAQKNPTAFYLCASRLGGAPDTQYFGPGTRLTVL.

The chain couples TRBV18 to TRBJ1-1; D gene unclear. Germline assignment: CDR1 KGHSH and CDR2 LQKENI. V shed 3 bases and J shed 3 bases, with 8 bases lying between them. The CDR3 has 13 residues. CDR3 sequence: CASSPTGDTEAFF. CDR3 DNA: TGTGCCAGCTCACCGACTGGGGACACTGAAGCTTTCTTT.

The chain links TRBV19 to TRBJ1-4; D ambiguous. V lost 6 bases to trimming and J lost 0 bases, with 8 bases between them. Germline assignment: CDR1 LNHDA and CDR2 SQIVND (reference sequence). The CDR3 has 14 amino acids. As DNA, the CDR3 is TGTGCCAGTAGCCAAACCGCAACTAATGAAAAACTGTTTTTT. It codes for CASSQTATNEKLFF.

This clone was counted once. The rearrangement joins TRBV19 to TRBJ2-1; 10 bases align to TRBD2. The germline V gene has CDR1 LNHDA and CDR2 SQIVND (reference sequence). The CDR3 covers 17 residues. Losses at the gene ends were 10 bases for V and 4 bases for J; bases not matched to a gene: 16. CDR3 DNA sequence: TGTGCCACCCAAAAAGGCTCAGCGGGAGGGGGTTACAATGAGCAGTTCTTC. The encoded protein is CATQKGSAGGGYNEQFF.